This T cell receptor (beta chain) comes out of a study of cytomegalovirus exposure and HLA in healthy donors. Looking at the study overall: HLA-typed donors were the source of approximately 88 million unique TCRs, which an early data release held. Points from the study as a whole: Owing to their indistinguishability, certain V segments, notably TRBV6-2 and TRBV6-3, were excluded. As was reported, the HLA-A and HLA-B alleles of most subjects were accurately predicted from TCR beta sequences. Compared with the roughly 700-donor mean, an Asian-associated ancestry cluster reportedly had fewer N-insertions, according to a later analysis.

13 Jbeta primers and 60 Vbeta primers were used for the PCR. Profiling relied on immunoSEQ multiplex PCR, and the TCRdb table lists in-frame clones only, not all of them. The sample has about 120,000 clones; 81% are singletons. Trimming left V 7 bases short and J 4 bases short, with 16 bases between. The CDR3 is 14 residues long. Per germline, CDR1 MGHDK and CDR2 SYGVNS. A word on this clone: Its specificity is unknown.

The TCR comes from a woman younger than 45 in good health and CMV-seronegative. The J gene is TRBJ1-1, the V gene TRBV25-1; D not resolved. Material: PBMCs. CDR3 in DNA: TGTGCCAGCAATTCCGCGGGTGTCGTCACTGAAGCTTTCTTT. This encodes CASNSAGVVTEAFF.